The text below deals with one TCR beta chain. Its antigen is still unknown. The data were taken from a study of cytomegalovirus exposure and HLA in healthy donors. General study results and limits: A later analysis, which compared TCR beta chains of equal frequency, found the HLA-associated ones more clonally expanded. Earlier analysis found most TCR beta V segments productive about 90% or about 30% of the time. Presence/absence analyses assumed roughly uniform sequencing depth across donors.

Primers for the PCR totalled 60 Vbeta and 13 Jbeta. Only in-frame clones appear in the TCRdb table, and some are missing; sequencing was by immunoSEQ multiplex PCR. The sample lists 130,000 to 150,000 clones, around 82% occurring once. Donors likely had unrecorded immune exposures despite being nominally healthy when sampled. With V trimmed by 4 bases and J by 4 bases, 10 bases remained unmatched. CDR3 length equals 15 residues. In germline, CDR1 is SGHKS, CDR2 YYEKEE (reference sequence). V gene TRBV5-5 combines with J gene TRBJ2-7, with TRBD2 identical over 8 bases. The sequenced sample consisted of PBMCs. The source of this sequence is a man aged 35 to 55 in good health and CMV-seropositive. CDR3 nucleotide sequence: TGTGCCAGCAGCCCCGAAGCGGGGGTCTCATACGAGCAGTACTTC. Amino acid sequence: CASSPEAGVSYEQYF.